This paragraph reports one T cell receptor (beta chain). The antigen is not known. These data originate in a study of circulating and synovial CD4+ cells in juvenile arthritis. The study's findings and limits: Circulating pathogenic-like lymphocytes shared a substantially higher fraction of CDR3 sequences with synovium than bulk blood. Overlap with synovium rose as more T cells were sequenced. Bulk blood CD4 repertoires were more diverse than these.

CDR3 length equals 14 residues. V gave up 2 bases and J gave up 1 base, with 6 bases separating them. Per the germline V gene, CDR1 is KGHSH and CDR2 is LQKENI. Patients with active juvenile idiopathic arthritis donated these samples. Clones were read by immunoSEQ multiplex PCR, and TCRdb kept only the in-frame ones, dropping some. The data show around 17,000 clones, 90% to 95% seen once. Sequencing was carried out using CD4+ T cells from blood. The chain couples TRBV18 to TRBJ1-5, with D possibly matching TRBD1 (5 bases). This sequence was found in a human donor with juvenile idiopathic arthritis. The CDR3 region has the DNA TGTGCCAGCTCACCATCAGGGAGCAATCAGCCCCAGCATTTT. Translating gives CASSPSGSNQPQHF.